Following are 13 T cell receptor beta chains from one sample sequenced in a study of shared clonotypes between healthy human individuals. Some clones are missing from TCRdb's copy, which holds only in-frame ones; the method was immunoSEQ multiplex PCR. Of 950,000 to 1,100,000 clones listed, about 80% are singletons. The sequenced material came from memory CD4+ T cells sorted from blood. Subset in this sample: CD45RA-negative fraction. All receptors come from a man aged 18 to 29 in good health.

This rearrangement joins TRBV5-8 to TRBJ1-5; 7 bases map to TRBD1. The CDR3 totals 16 residues. Germline V lookup: CDR1 SGHTS, CDR2 YDEGEE. J was trimmed by 0 bases and V by 4 bases; bases with no gene match: 7. This CDR3 is CASSPTRGSSNQPQHF. The CDR3 nucleotides are TGTGCCAGCAGCCCAACCAGGGGGTCTAGCAATCAGCCCCAGCATTTT.

This clone has only one observation. Its ends do not fully match the called genes, so a read error is possible. This chain connects TRBV6-5 to TRBJ2-1, with 7 bases matching TRBD1. Germline V gives CDR1 MNHEY, CDR2 SVGAGI. The CDR3 is 11 residues long. Written as DNA, the CDR3 is TGTGCCAGCAGTTCCGTCGGGACAGAGGTCTTC. Residues: CASSSVGTEVF.

The chain links TRBV2 to TRBJ2-7; 11 bases are a match to TRBD2. J gave up 3 bases and V 6 bases, and 7 bases lay outside the gene matches. The CDR3 sequence is 15 residues long. Germline values: CDR1 SNHLY, CDR2 FYNNEI. The CDR3 loop is CASSDRLAGFYEQYF. The CDR3 DNA sequence: TGTGCCAGCAGCGATAGACTAGCGGGGTTCTACGAGCAGTACTTC.

The gene calls are TRBV2 and TRBJ2-1; the D gene is possibly TRBD2 (5 bases). Trimming cost V 7 bases and J 15 bases, with 19 bases left between them. Germline CDR1 reads SNHLY; CDR2 reads FYNNEI. The CDR3 totals 12 residues. In DNA, the CDR3 is TGTGCCAGCACCATCGACCCCTCTAGCTCGTTCTTC. Protein sequence: CASTIDPSSSFF.

The chain has TRBV12-5 and TRBJ1-5, with D perhaps TRBD1 (6 bases). The CDR3 is made up of 15 amino acids. Germline V gene data show CDR1 as LGHNT and CDR2 as FRNRAP. V dropped 1 base and J dropped 6 bases, with 13 bases sitting between them. In DNA form, the CDR3 reads TGTGCTAGTGGTTTGGATCGGGGGCTGCTTCAGCCCCAGCATTTT. Protein product: CASGLDRGLLQPQHF.

This clone was found once. The chain couples TRBV4-1 to TRBJ2-7; weak D call: TRBD2 (5 bases). Between the trimmed V and J ends, which lost 0 bases and 2 bases, there was a span of 11 bases. The CDR3 length is 15 residues. Germline-derived CDR1 and CDR2 are MGHRA and YSYEKL. CDR3 nucleotides: TGCGCCAGCAGCCAAGAGCGGGCTCCTACCTACGAGCAGTACTTC. It specifies CASSQERAPTYEQYF.

The chain employs TRBV7-8 and TRBJ2-5; D may be TRBD2 (6 bases). The ends were cut back, 0 bases at V and 12 bases at J, with 11 bases in the middle. The CDR3 runs to 12 residues. Germline CDR1 is SGHVS and CDR2 is FQNEAQ. CDR3 nucleotides: TGTGCCAGCAGCTTAGCGCGGGATCCTGAGTACTTC. Residues: CASSLARDPEYF.

The J gene is TRBJ2-7, the V gene TRBV4-1; possible D gene TRBD2, 6 bases. The CDR3 covers 16 residues. The V end was cut by 1 base, the J end by 0 bases, with 13 bases between. Per germline, CDR1 MGHRA and CDR2 YSYEKL. CDR3 residues: CASSQGVAVSSYEQYF. CDR3 coding DNA: TGCGCCAGCAGCCAAGGGGTAGCGGTGAGCTCCTACGAGCAGTACTTC.

The chain joins TRBV7-8 to TRBJ1-2; 10 bases line up with TRBD1. Per the germline V gene, CDR1 is SGHVS and CDR2 is FQNEAQ. Germline trimming cut 8 bases from V and 4 bases from J; bases unmatched to any gene: 10. The CDR3 sequence is 15 residues long. The CDR3 bases are TGTGCCAGCTTAGCAGGGGGACAGGGGACCTATGGCTACACCTTC. Residues: CASLAGGQGTYGYTF.

The V and J genes are TRBV7-9 and TRBJ2-7; 7 bases map to TRBD1. Germline V gene sequence: CDR1 SEHNR, CDR2 FQNEAQ (reference sequence). V trimming: 5 bases; J trimming: 4 bases; junction bases outside the gene matches: 11. This CDR3 comprises 15 residues. The DNA of the CDR3 is TGTGCCAGCAGCCCCCGAAGGGACAGTATGTACGAGCAGTACTTC. Translating gives CASSPRRDSMYEQYF.

This chain connects TRBV9 to TRBJ2-3, with a weak D call TRBD2 (5 bases). The CDR3 consists of 16 residues. The V gene's germline CDR1 is SGDLS and CDR2 YYNGEE. Trimming took 3 bases from V and 1 from J, leaving 15 bases between them. The CDR3 nucleotides are TGTGCCAGCAGCGCACGAGCGGTTTCTGGCACAGATACGCAGTATTTT. Protein product: CASSARAVSGTDTQYF. Filled out from reference TRBV9 and TRBJ2-3, the complete variable domain reads DSGVTQTPKHLITATGQRVTLRCSPRSGDLSVYWYQQSLDQGLQFLIQYYNGEERAKGNILERFSAQQFPDLHSELNLSSLELGDSALYFCASSARAVSGTDTQYFGPGTRLTVL.

This clone turned up a few times. The chain uses TRBV2 and TRBJ2-3; the D gene could be TRBD1 or TRBD2 (6 bases each). Trimming took 9 bases from V and 1 from J, leaving 14 bases between them. The CDR3 runs to 14 residues. The germline V gene encodes CDR1 SNHLY and CDR2 FYNNEI. The CDR3 protein is CASGGPSRTDTQYF. Written as DNA, the CDR3 is TGTGCCAGTGGGGGGCCTTCACGCACAGATACGCAGTATTTT.

There are a few counts of this clone. The genes are TRBV25-1 and TRBJ1-6; D remains ambiguous. The CDR3 length is 15 residues. Germline V gene sequence: CDR1 MGHDK, CDR2 SYGVNS. Trimming took 1 base from V and 4 from J, leaving 8 bases between them. Here the CDR3 DNA reads TGTGCCAGCAGTGAATCCCCAGGTTATAATTCACCCCTCCACTTT. Translating it yields CASSESPGYNSPLHF.